These 8 T cell receptor beta chains were all obtained from the same sample, sequenced in a study of blood T cell repertoires in COVID-19. Clones were sequenced by immunoSEQ multiplex PCR, and TCRdb holds only the in-frame ones, with some missing. This table has some 340,000 clones, more than 90% appearing once. Specimen: PBMCs or T cells enriched from blood (not recorded which). Receptors originate from a woman in her twenties or thirties who had been exposed to COVID-19.

V gene TRBV19 combines with J gene TRBJ1-1; no clear D. Trimming took off 7 bases at V and 0 bases at J, with 21 bases between the two ends. Germline CDR1 is LNHDA and CDR2 is SQIVND (reference sequence). CDR3 size: 17 residues. The DNA of the CDR3 is TGTGCCAGTACCTACCTGGCGGGTTCCTTTATGAACACTGAAGCTTTCTTT. It yields the protein CASTYLAGSFMNTEAFF.

The J gene is TRBJ1-4, the V gene TRBV7-9; D is unresolved. This CDR3 region has 13 residues. V was cut by 1 base and J by 6 bases, with 6 bases left in between. Per germline, CDR1 SEHNR and CDR2 FQNEAQ (reference sequence). CDR3 residues: CASSLVTDEKLFF. CDR3 bases: TGTGCCAGCAGCTTAGTAACGGATGAAAAACTGTTTTTT. The entire variable domain, with the rest obtained from reference TRBV7-9 and TRBJ1-4, is as follows: DTGVSQNPRHKITKRGQNVTFRCDPISEHNRLYWYRQTLGQGPEFLTYFQNEAQLEKSRLLSDRFSAERPKGSFSTLEIQRTEQGDSAMYLCASSLVTDEKLFFGSGTQLSVL.

This clone has just a few counts. The chain combines TRBV15 with TRBJ1-1; no clear D. Germline assignment: CDR1 LNHNV and CDR2 YYDKDF (reference sequence). The V gene lost 5 bases and the J gene lost 2 bases, with 12 bases spanning the gap. This CDR3 has 14 amino acids. The chain's CDR3 is CATSSLYPNTEAFF. DNA of the CDR3: TGTGCCACCAGCTCCCTCTACCCCAACACTGAAGCTTTCTTT.

This chain links TRBV7-9 with TRBJ2-1; no firm D call. The CDR3 is made up of 15 amino acids. Trimming removed 5 bases at V and 0 bases at J, with 11 bases between. The germline V gene has CDR1 SEHNR and CDR2 FQNEAQ (reference sequence). In nucleotides, the CDR3 is TGTGCCAGCAGCCAACCGGGTAGCTCCTACAATGAGCAGTTCTTC. Encoded protein: CASSQPGSSYNEQFF.

This chain links TRBV20-1 with TRBJ2-7; the D gene is possibly TRBD1 (6 bases). The germline V gene encodes CDR1 DFQATT and CDR2 SNEGSKA (reference sequence). The ends were cut back, 6 bases at V and 5 bases at J, with 11 bases in the middle. The CDR3 has 11 amino acids. This CDR3 is CSAITGNEQYF. CDR3 DNA: TGCAGTGCCATCACAGGGAACGAGCAGTACTTC.

The rearrangement links TRBV6-6 to TRBJ1-3; weak D call: TRBD1 (5 bases). Trimming shortened V by 2 bases and J by 2 bases, and 7 bases separated the two germline ends. The CDR3 has 14 residues. Per the germline V gene, CDR1 is MNHNY and CDR2 is SVGAGI (reference sequence). DNA of the CDR3: TGTGCCAGCAGTTACAGGGGTCCTGGAAACACCATATATTTT. Translated: CASSYRGPGNTIYF.

This clone showed up just once. The V and J genes are TRBV3-1 (or the pseudogene TRBV3-2) and TRBJ1-2, with TRBD1 matching over 8 bases. Germline V gene lookup returns CDR1 LGHDT and CDR2 YNNKEL (reference sequence). The V gene end was trimmed by 5 bases and the J gene end by 8 bases; junction bases not matched to a gene: 16. This CDR3 spans 16 amino acids. In DNA, the CDR3 is TGTGCCAGCAGCGCCAATATGGACAGGGCCGGGCGAGGCTACACCTTC. Its translation is CASSANMDRAGRGYTF.

V gene TRBV7-9 combines with J gene TRBJ2-7; D perhaps matches TRBD1 (5 bases). The CDR3 is 13 amino acids. Between the trimmed V and J ends, which lost 5 bases and 5 bases, there was a span of 13 bases. Germline V gene lookup returns CDR1 SEHNR and CDR2 FQNEAQ (reference sequence). In DNA form, the CDR3 reads TGTGCCAGCAGCCCCCCCTGGGGCAACGAGCAGTACTTC. It yields the protein CASSPPWGNEQYF.